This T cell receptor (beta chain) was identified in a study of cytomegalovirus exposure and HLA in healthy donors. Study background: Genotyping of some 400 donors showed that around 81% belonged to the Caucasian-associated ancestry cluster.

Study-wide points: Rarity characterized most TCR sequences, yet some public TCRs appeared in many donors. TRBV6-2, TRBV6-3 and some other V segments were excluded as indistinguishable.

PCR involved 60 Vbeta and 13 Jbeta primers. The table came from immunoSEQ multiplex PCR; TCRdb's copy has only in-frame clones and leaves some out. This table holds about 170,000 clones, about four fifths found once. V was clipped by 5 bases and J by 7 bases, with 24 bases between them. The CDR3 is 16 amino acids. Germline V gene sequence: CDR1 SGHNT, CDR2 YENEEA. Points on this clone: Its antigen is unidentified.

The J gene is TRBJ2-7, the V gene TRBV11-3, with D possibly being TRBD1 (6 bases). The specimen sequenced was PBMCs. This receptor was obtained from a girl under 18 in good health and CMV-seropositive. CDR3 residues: CASSPGTGRNRNEQYF. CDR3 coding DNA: TGTGCCAGCAGCCCAGGCACAGGGCGAAACCGGAATGAGCAGTACTTC.